The 15 T cell receptor beta chains given below trace back to one sample, sequenced in a study of blood T cells in healthy people across ages. PCR was performed a second time for about 7 to 12 cycles using a sample-barcoded 5' primer and a J-beta primer mix. Using its own MiXCR run on the 5' RACE reads, TCRdb lists one record per CDR3 protein. The sample lists roughly 800,000 distinct CDR3 sequences; roughly 25% were seen once. This same sample was also taken into another study, of T cells of mothers and their children.

Sequencing used blood. These receptors originate from a boy aged 5-17 years in good health.

In its sample, this clonotype was seen a few times. This chain uses TRBV12-3 or TRBV12-4 with TRBJ1-4, with TRBD1 matching over 7 bases. The CDR3 totals 16 residues. J was trimmed by 7 bases and V by 7 bases; bases with no gene match: 15. The DNA for the CDR3 is TGTGCCAGCACCCCCGGGGGAGGGGGCGAGAGTGAAAAACTGTTTTTT. This gives the protein CASTPGGGGESEKLFF.

This clonotype occurred a few times. The chain employs TRBV12-3 or TRBV12-4 and TRBJ2-5; D possibly corresponds to TRBD1 (5 bases). V dropped 0 bases and J dropped 6 bases, with 20 bases sitting between them. The CDR3 is 17 amino acids. As DNA, the CDR3 is TGTGCCAGCAGTTTAGCACCTCCAGGGCTACCCCGAAAGACCCAGTACTTC. Translated: CASSLAPPGLPRKTQYF.

The chain links TRBV29-1 to TRBJ2-3; 7 bases line up with TRBD1. There are 15 residues in the CDR3. V lost 1 base to trimming and J lost 3 bases; unmatched junction nucleotides: 7. Germline lookup yields CDR1 SQVTM and CDR2 ANQGSEA. The DNA of the CDR3 is TGCAGCGTTGAAGCGATCCGCAGGGGGACAGATACGCAGTATTTT. Its protein is CSVEAIRRGTDTQYF.

This clonotype was recorded a few times. The chain combines TRBV29-1 with TRBJ2-7, with 9 positions matching TRBD1. CDR1 and CDR2 (germline): SQVTM, ANQGSEA. This CDR3 spans 11 amino acids. The V gene end was trimmed by 6 bases and the J gene end by 6 bases; junction bases not matched to a gene: 3. The CDR3 spells CSVQGAGEQYF. The CDR3 DNA sequence: TGCAGCGTACAGGGGGCCGGCGAGCAGTACTTC.

The rearrangement links TRBV15 to TRBJ1-4, with 7 bases aligning to TRBD1. The length of the CDR3 is 14 residues. The V gene's germline CDR1 is LNHNV and CDR2 YYDKDF (reference sequence). The V gene end was trimmed by 0 bases and the J gene end by 6 bases; junction bases not matched to a gene: 1. The CDR3 nucleotides are TGTGCCACCAGCAGAGAAGGGACAGATGAAAAACTGTTTTTT. This codes for CATSREGTDEKLFF.

The chain links TRBV4-3 to TRBJ2-6; D may be TRBD1 (5 bases). V lost 0 bases to trimming and J lost 2 bases, with 11 bases between them. Looked up from germline, CDR1 is LGHNA and CDR2 is YSLEER. This CDR3 comprises 17 residues. CDR3 sequence reads: CASSQEFQGTGANVLTF. The CDR3 bases are TGCGCCAGCAGCCAAGAGTTTCAGGGAACTGGGGCCAACGTCCTGACTTTC.

This clonotype was seen a handful of times. The chain carries TRBV28 and TRBJ2-1, with TRBD1 matching 9 bases. The end of the DNA is better explained by TRBJ2-7, so the J call may be wrong. Germline CDR1 MDHEN, CDR2 SYDVKM. The CDR3 is 15 amino acids. The CDR3 DNA sequence: TGTGCCAGCAGTCTAACCGGGACAGGGATCTACGAGCAGTACTTC. It codes for CASSLTGTGIYEQYF.

This clonotype was counted between two and nine times. This sequence joins TRBV4-3 and TRBJ2-1; weak D call: TRBD1 (6 bases). The CDR3 covers 13 residues. V was cut by 4 bases and J by 12 bases, with 16 bases left in between. The germline V gene encodes CDR1 LGHNA and CDR2 YSLEER. DNA for the CDR3: TGCGCCAGCAGCCCCCGGCAGGGGCGGGTGCAGTTCTTC. As protein: CASSPRQGRVQFF.

V usage is TRBV10-3 and J usage is TRBJ2-5; 9 bases match TRBD2. Germline loops: CDR1 ENHRY, CDR2 SYGVKD. The CDR3 is 15 residues long. The trim removed 3 bases at V and 1 base at J, leaving 3 bases unmatched. DNA for the CDR3: TGTGCCATCAGTGACCCTAGCGGGGTCCAAGAGACCCAGTACTTC. As protein: CAISDPSGVQETQYF.

This clonotype has a handful of counts. The chain carries TRBV28 and TRBJ2-3; no clear D gene. This CDR3 contains 14 residues. Trimming left V 6 bases short and J 3 bases short, with 13 bases between. Germline assignment: CDR1 MDHEN and CDR2 SYDVKM. CDR3 loop: CASSSLPRTDTQYF. CDR3 DNA: TGTGCCAGCAGCTCCCTCCCTAGGACAGATACGCAGTATTTT.

The rearrangement links TRBV3-1 to TRBJ1-1; D remains ambiguous. Between the trimmed V and J ends, which lost 1 base and 1 base, there was a span of 16 bases. Germline V gene data show CDR1 as LGHDT and CDR2 as YNNKEL (reference sequence). This CDR3 contains 17 residues. The CDR3 sequence is CASSQVVGPEGNTEAFF. The CDR3, as DNA: TGTGCCAGCAGCCAAGTCGTGGGCCCGGAGGGGAACACTGAAGCTTTCTTT. Full variable domain (outside the CDR3, taken from reference TRBV3-1 and TRBJ1-1): DTAVSQTPKYLVTQMGNDKSIKCEQNLGHDTMYWYKQDSKKFLKIMFSYNNKELIINETVPNRFSPKSPDKAHLNLHINSLELGDSAVYFCASSQVVGPEGNTEAFFGQGTRLTVV.

This clonotype has just a few counts. The chain combines TRBV7-9 with TRBJ2-3; 8 bases are shared with TRBD2. The V and J ends lost 5 bases and 3 bases, in that order; junction bases with no gene match: 13. The CDR3 has 17 residues. Looked up from germline, CDR1 is SEHNR and CDR2 is FQNEAQ (reference sequence). In nucleotides, the CDR3 is TGTGCCAGCAGCGGCAGCGGGGGCGCCCCACCGACAGATACGCAGTATTTT. Its protein is CASSGSGGAPPTDTQYF.

Only a few counts were recorded for this clonotype. The chain has TRBV7-3 and TRBJ2-5; D remains ambiguous. Germline assignment: CDR1 SGHTA and CDR2 FQGTGA. The length of the CDR3 is 15 residues. V lost 5 bases to trimming and J lost 2 bases, with 15 bases between them. This CDR3 reads CASSRTVGGQETQYF. The CDR3 region has the DNA TGTGCCAGCAGCCGGACCGTGGGCGGTCAAGAGACCCAGTACTTC.

This clonotype showed up just a few times. Mismatch with germline at one junction end may stem from a read error. The V call is TRBV6-1, the J call TRBJ2-1; no firm D call. The germline V gene has CDR1 MNHNS and CDR2 SASEGT. The CDR3 totals 13 residues. The CDR3 protein is CASSAVSYDEQFF. CDR3 sequence (DNA): TGTGCCAGCAGTGCCGTCTCCTACGATGAGCAGTTCTTC.

A note on this clonotype: At one end the junction does not follow the germline gene, possibly because of a read error. The chain joins TRBV6-6 to TRBJ1-2; tentative D call: TRBD1 (6 bases). CDR3 length: 14 amino acids. The V gene's germline CDR1 is MNHNY and CDR2 SVGAGI (reference sequence). The CDR3 region is CASTETRGPYGYAF. CDR3 DNA sequence: TGTGCCAGCACCGAAACCCGGGGGCCCTATGGCTACGCCTTC.